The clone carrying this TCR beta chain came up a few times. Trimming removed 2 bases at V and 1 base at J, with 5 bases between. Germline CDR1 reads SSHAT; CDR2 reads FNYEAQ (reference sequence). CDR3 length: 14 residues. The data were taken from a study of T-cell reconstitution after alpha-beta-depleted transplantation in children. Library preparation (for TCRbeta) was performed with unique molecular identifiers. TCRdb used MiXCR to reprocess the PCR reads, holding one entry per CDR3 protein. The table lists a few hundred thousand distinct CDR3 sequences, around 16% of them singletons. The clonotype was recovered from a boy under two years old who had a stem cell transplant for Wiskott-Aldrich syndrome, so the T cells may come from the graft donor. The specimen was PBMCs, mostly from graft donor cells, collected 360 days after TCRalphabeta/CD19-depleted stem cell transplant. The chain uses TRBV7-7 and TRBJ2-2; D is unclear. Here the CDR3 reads CASSLSKNTGELFF. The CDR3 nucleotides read TGTGCCAGCAGCTTAAGTAAGAACACCGGGGAGCTGTTTTTT.